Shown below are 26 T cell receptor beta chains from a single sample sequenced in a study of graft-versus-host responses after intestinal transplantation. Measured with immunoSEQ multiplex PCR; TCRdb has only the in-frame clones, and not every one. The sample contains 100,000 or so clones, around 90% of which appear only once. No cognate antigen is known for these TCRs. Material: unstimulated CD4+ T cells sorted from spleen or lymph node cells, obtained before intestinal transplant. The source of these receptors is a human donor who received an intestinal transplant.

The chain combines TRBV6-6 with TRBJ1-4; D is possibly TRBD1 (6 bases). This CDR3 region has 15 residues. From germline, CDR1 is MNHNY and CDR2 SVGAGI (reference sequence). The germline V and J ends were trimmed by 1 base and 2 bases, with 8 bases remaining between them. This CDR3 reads CASSYYRVTNEKLFF. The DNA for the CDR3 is TGTGCCAGCAGTTACTACAGGGTGACTAATGAAAAACTGTTTTTT.

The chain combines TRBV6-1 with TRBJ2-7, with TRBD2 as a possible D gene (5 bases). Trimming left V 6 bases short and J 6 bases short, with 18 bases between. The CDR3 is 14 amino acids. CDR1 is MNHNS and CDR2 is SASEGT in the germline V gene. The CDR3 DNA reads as TGTGCCAGCAGACCCACTAGGACGATCGGCGAGCAGTACTTC. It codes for CASRPTRTIGEQYF.

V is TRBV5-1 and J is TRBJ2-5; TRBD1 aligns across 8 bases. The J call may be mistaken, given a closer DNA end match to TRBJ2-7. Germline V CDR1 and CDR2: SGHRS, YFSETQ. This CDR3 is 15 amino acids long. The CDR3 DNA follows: TGCGCCAGCAGCGTACTACCGGGACAGGCCTACGAGCAGTACTTC. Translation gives CASSVLPGQAYEQYF.

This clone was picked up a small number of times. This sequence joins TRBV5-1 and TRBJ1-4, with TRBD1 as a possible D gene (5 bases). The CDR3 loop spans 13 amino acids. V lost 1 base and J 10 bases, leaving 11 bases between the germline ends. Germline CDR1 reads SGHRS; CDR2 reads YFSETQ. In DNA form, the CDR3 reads TGCGCCAGCAGCTTGCCGGGGGAGGGAAAACTGTTTTTT. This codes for CASSLPGEGKLFF.

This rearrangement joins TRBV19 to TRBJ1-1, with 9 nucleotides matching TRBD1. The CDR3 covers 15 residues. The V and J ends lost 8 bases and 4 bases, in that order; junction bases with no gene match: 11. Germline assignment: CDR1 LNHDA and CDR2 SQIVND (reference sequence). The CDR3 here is CASYNRDREGTEAFF. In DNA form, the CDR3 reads TGTGCCAGTTACAACCGGGACAGGGAAGGCACTGAAGCTTTCTTT.

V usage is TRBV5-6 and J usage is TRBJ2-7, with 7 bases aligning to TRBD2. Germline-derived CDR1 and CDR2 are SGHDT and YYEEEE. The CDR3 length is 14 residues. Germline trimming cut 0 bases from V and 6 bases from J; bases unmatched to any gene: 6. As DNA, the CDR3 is TGTGCCAGCAGCTTGGCCGTGGGAGGGAGCGAGCAGTACTTC. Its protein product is CASSLAVGGSEQYF.

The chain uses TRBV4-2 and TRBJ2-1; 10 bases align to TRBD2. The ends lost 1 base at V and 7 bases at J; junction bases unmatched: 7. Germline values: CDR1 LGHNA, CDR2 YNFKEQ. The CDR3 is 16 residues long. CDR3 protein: CASSQVELAGKNEQFF. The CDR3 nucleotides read TGTGCCAGCAGCCAAGTCGAACTAGCGGGGAAGAATGAGCAGTTCTTC.

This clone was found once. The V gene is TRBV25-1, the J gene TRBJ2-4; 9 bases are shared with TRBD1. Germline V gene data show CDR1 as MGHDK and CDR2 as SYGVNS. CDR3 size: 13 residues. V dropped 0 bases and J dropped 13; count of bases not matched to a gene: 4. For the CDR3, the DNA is TGTGCCAGCAGTGAATACGGGGGGACAGGGCAGTACTTC. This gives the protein CASSEYGGTGQYF.

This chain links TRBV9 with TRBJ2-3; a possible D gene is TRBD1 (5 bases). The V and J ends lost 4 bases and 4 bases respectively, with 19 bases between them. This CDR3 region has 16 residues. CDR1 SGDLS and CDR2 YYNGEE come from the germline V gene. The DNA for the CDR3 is TGTGCCAGCAGCCCACGCGGCGGCCTAGGGGCAGATACGCAGTATTTT. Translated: CASSPRGGLGADTQYF.

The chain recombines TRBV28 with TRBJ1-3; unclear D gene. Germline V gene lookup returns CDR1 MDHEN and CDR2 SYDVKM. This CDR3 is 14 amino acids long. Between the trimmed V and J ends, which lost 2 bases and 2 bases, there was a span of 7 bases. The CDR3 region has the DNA TGTGCCAGCAGTTTAAGCGGGGCTGGAAACACCATATATTTT. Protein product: CASSLSGAGNTIYF.

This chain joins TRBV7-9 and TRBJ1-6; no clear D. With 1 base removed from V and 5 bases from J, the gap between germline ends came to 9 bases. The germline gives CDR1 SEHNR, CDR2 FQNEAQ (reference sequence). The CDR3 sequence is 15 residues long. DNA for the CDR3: TGTGCCAGCAGCTTAGTTGCAGTAAATAATTCACCCCTCCACTTT. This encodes CASSLVAVNNSPLHF. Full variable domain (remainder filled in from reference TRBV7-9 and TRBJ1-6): DTGVSQNPRHKITKRGQNVTFRCDPISEHNRLYWYRQTLGQGPEFLTYFQNEAQLEKSRLLSDRFSAERPKGSFSTLEIQRTEQGDSAMYLCASSLVAVNNSPLHFGNGTRLTVT.

The CDR3 region is CASSVAASGGQDTQYF. CDR3 bases: TGTGCCAGCAGCGTAGCGGCCAGCGGGGGGCAAGATACGCAGTATTTT. The rearrangement links TRBV9 to TRBJ2-3; 9 bases fit TRBD2. The V segment lost 0 bases and the J segment 5 bases; nucleotides outside the gene matches: 7. The germline gives CDR1 SGDLS, CDR2 YYNGEE. The CDR3 covers 16 residues.

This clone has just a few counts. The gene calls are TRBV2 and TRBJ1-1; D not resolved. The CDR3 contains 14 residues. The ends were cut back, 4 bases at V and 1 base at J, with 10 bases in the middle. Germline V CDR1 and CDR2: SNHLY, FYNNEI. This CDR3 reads CASSVFWRNTEAFF. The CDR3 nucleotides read TGTGCCAGCAGTGTGTTTTGGAGGAACACTGAAGCTTTCTTT.

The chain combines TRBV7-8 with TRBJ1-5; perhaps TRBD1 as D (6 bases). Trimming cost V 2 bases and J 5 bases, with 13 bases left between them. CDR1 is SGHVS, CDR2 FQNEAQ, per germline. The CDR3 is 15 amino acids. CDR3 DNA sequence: TGTGCCAGCAGCTTAACGACCAGGGGTGATCAGCCCCAGCATTTT. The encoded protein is CASSLTTRGDQPQHF.

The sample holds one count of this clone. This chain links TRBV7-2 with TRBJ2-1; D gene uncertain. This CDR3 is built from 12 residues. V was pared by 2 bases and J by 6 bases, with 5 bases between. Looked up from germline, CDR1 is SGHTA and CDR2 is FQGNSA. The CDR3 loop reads CASSLFGNEQFF. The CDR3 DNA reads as TGTGCCAGCAGCTTATTCGGCAATGAGCAGTTCTTC.

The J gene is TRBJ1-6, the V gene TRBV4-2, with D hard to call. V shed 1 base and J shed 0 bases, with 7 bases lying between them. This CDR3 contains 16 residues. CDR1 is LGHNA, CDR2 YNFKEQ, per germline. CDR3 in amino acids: CASSQALSSYNSPLHF. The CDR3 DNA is TGTGCCAGCAGCCAAGCCCTGAGCTCCTATAATTCACCCCTCCACTTT.

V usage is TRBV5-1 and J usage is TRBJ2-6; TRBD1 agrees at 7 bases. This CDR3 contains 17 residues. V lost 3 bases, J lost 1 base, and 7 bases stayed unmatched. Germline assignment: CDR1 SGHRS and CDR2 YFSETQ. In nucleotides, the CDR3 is TGCGCCAGCAGCTCTTTACCGACAGGGTCTGGGGCCAACGTCCTGACTTTC. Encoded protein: CASSSLPTGSGANVLTF.

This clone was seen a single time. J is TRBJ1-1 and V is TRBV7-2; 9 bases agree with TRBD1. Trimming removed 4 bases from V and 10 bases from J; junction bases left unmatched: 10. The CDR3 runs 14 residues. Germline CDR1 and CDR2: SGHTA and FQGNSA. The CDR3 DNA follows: TGTGCCAGCAGCTCCTCAGGGACAGGGCTTGGAGCTTTCTTT. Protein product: CASSSSGTGLGAFF. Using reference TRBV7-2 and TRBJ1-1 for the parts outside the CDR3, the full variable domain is GAGVSQSPSNKVTEKGKDVELRCDPISGHTALYWYRQSLGQGLEFLIYFQGNSAPDKSGLPSDRFSAERTGGSVSTLTIQRTQQEDSAVYLCASSSSGTGLGAFFGQGTRLTVV.

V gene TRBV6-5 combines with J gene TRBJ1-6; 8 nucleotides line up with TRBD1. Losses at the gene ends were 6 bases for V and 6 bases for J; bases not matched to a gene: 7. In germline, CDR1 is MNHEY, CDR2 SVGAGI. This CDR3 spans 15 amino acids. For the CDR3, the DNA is TGTGCCAGCAGCTCTGGACAGGGCGTTAATTCACCCCTCCACTTT. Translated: CASSSGQGVNSPLHF.

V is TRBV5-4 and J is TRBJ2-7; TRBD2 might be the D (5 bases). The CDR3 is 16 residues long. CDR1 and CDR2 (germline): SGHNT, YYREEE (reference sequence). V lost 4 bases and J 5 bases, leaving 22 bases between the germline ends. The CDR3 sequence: CASSQSWASSTNEQYF. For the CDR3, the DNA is TGTGCCAGCAGCCAGTCATGGGCTAGCTCCACGAACGAGCAGTACTTC.

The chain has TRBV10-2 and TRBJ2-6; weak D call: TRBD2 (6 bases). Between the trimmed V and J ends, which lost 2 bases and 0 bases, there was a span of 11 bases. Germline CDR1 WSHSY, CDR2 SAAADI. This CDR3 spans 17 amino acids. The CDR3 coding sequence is TGCGCCAGCAGTGAGACGCTGGAGGGCTCTGGGGCCAACGTCCTGACTTTC. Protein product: CASSETLEGSGANVLTF.

The CDR3 loop is CASSAIDPRDEAFF. The CDR3 coding sequence is TGTGCCAGCAGTGCAATAGACCCACGGGATGAAGCTTTCTTT. The chain employs TRBV6-1 and TRBJ1-1, with unresolved D. Germline CDR1 reads MNHNS; CDR2 reads SASEGT. V dropped 4 bases and J dropped 7 bases, with 16 bases sitting between them. The CDR3 is 14 residues long.

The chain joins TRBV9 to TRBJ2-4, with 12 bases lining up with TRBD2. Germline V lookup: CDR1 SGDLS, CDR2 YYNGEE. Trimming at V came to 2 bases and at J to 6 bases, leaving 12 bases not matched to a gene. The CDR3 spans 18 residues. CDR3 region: CASSVLAGGLGGRNIQYF. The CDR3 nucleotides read TGTGCCAGCAGCGTGCTAGCGGGGGGGCTAGGGGGTAGAAACATTCAGTACTTC.

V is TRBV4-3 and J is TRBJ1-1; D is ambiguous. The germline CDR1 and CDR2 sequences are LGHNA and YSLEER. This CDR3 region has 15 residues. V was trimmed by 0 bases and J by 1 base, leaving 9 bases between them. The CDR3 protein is CASSQDWASNTEAFF. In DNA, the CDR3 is TGCGCCAGCAGCCAAGATTGGGCATCGAACACTGAAGCTTTCTTT.

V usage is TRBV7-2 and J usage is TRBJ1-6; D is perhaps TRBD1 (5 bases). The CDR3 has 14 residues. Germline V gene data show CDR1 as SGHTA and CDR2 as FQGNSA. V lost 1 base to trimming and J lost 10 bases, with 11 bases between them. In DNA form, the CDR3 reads TGTGCCAGCAGCTTAGGGGTTAGACAGTCACCCCTCCACTTT. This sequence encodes CASSLGVRQSPLHF.

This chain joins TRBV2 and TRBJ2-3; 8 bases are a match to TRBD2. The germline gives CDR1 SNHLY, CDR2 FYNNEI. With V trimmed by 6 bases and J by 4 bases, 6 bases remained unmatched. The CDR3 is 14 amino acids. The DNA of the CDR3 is TGTGCCAGCAGGCCGGGACTAGGGGCAGATACGCAGTATTTT. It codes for CASRPGLGADTQYF.